The rows below give T cell receptor beta chains drawn from one sample of a study of OX40 agonist ivuxolimab in advanced cancers. TCRdb's copy holds only in-frame clones and misses some; the assay was immunoSEQ multiplex PCR. The sample has more than 65,000 clones, roughly 90% seen once. The starting material was CD4+ or CD8+ T cells sorted from blood, obtained in a trial of the OX40 agonist ivuxolimab. Every receptor here comes from an adult with an advanced solid tumor such as melanoma, head and neck, liver or kidney cancer. Each CDR3 is given with its conserved first and last residue. The D gene is left open where the match is weak. Size tells how often a clone was seen (once, few, many) or the class of an expanded clone, and some rows leave it out.

V	D	J	size	DNA	CDR3
TRBV25-1	.	TRBJ2-7	.	TGTGCCAGCAGCGTAATGGGGGGAACCACATCCGAGCAGTACTTC	CASSVMGGTTSEQYF
TRBV11-2	.	TRBJ1-1	.	TGTGCCAGCAGCTCTATCTCGGACACTGAAGCTTTCTTT	CASSSISDTEAFF
TRBV10-3	TRBD1	TRBJ1-1	.	TGTGCCATCAGCCCCCTCGACCAGGGGGACACTGAAGCTTTCTTT	CAISPLDQGDTEAFF
TRBV5-6	.	TRBJ2-3	.	TGTGCCAGCAGCAAGAGGGGACCCAGGATTGTAGATACGCAGTATTTT	CASSKRGPRIVDTQYF
TRBV11-3	TRBD1	TRBJ2-7	.	TGTGCCAGCAGCTTGAGACAGGGCGACGAGCAGTACTTC	CASSLRQGDEQYF
TRBV6-5	.	TRBJ2-3	.	TGTGCCAGCAGTACTCGACAGGGAGGAACAGATACGCAGTATTTT	CASSTRQGGTDTQYF
TRBV4-1	.	TRBJ1-1	.	TGCGCCAGCAGCCAAGTGTCAGGTGCGAACACTGAAGCTTTCTTT	CASSQVSGANTEAFF
TRBV6-5	.	TRBJ2-1	.	TGTGCCAGCAGTTACTCGACGAGAGGGGATGAGCAGTTCTTC	CASSYSTRGDEQFF
TRBV6-1	.	TRBJ1-6	.	TGTGCCAGCATCGCACCCGTGGGACCCCTCCACTTT	CASIAPVGPLHF
TRBV30	TRBD2	TRBJ2-7	.	TGTGCCTGGGGTAAACTAGCGGGAGAAGGCGAGCAGTACTTC	CAWGKLAGEGEQYF
TRBV19	.	TRBJ1-5	.	TGTGCCAGTAGTCCCCGGGGCCCAAATCAGCCCCAGCATTTT	CASSPRGPNQPQHF
TRBV30	TRBD1	TRBJ1-1	.	TGTGCCGGCAGACTACAGGGGCAAAAGGGGTACACTGAAGCTTTCTTT	CAGRLQGQKGYTEAFF
TRBV27	TRBD2	TRBJ2-1	.	TGTGCCAGCAGTTTGACTAGCGGGATAAATGAGCAGTTCTTC	CASSLTSGINEQFF
TRBV6-5	TRBD1	TRBJ1-3	.	TGTGCCAGCAGTTACTCGATAGCAGGGGGAGGAAACACCATATATTTT	CASSYSIAGGGNTIYF
TRBV5-1	TRBD2	TRBJ2-5	.	TGCGCCAGCAGCTTGGAGGGACTAGCGGGAGGCCTCGGGAGGGAGACCCAGTACTTC	CASSLEGLAGGLGRETQYF
TRBV4-1	.	TRBJ1-2	.	TGCGCCAGCAGCCTCGTTGCAGGGGAAGCTAACTATGGCTACACCTTC	CASSLVAGEANYGYTF
TRBV9	.	TRBJ2-7	.	TGTGCCAGCAGCGTTTCGCAAGGCCTCTCCTACGAGCAGTACTTC	CASSVSQGLSYEQYF
TRBV18	TRBD1	TRBJ2-7	few	TGTGCCAGCTCACCGAGGGACAGCTCCTACGAGCAGTACTTC	CASSPRDSSYEQYF
TRBV15	.	TRBJ2-1	.	TGTGCCACCAGCAGAGGACTGTACAATGAGCAGTTCTTC	CATSRGLYNEQFF
TRBV6-5	TRBD1	TRBJ1-2	.	TGTGCCAGCAGTTCGAGCCGGGGGACAGCCGACTATGGCTACACCTTC	CASSSSRGTADYGYTF
TRBV10-3	.	TRBJ2-7	.	TGTGCCATCAGTGAGTCGCCGAGGGGGTCCAACTACGAGCAGTACTTC	CAISESPRGSNYEQYF
TRBV9	.	TRBJ2-1	.	TGTGCCAGCAGCGTCCAGGGCAACAATGAGCAGTTCTTC	CASSVQGNNEQFF
TRBV5-1	TRBD1	TRBJ1-3	few	TGCGCCAGCAGACGGACAGGGCTCTCTGGAAACACCATATATTTT	CASRRTGLSGNTIYF
TRBV5-1	TRBD2	TRBJ2-3	.	TGCGCCAGCAGCTTTAGCGGGCTGACTCCGGGGTCTAGCACAGATACGCAGTATTTT	CASSFSGLTPGSSTDTQYF
TRBV11-3	.	TRBJ1-1	once	TGTGCCAGCAGCCGCAGCAGTCCGGCGAACACTGAAGCTTTCTTT	CASSRSSPANTEAFF
TRBV6-6	.	TRBJ2-3	medium-sized	TGTGCCAGCACGGCCGGGGGGCCGTGGGATACGCAGTATTTT	CASTAGGPWDTQYF
TRBV7-2	TRBD2	TRBJ2-7	.	TGTGCCAGCAGCTTAGCGACTAGCGGGGGGCTTGGGTCCTACGAGCAGTACTTC	CASSLATSGGLGSYEQYF
TRBV2	TRBD2	TRBJ2-1	.	TGTGCCAGCACGAGGAGGCAGAGCACTTTAGCGGGAGTTAACAATGAGCAGTTCTTC	CASTRRQSTLAGVNNEQFF
TRBV4-2	TRBD1	TRBJ1-4	.	TGTGCCAGCAGCCAAGAGGGGACAGGACTCACTAATGAAAAACTGTTTTTT	CASSQEGTGLTNEKLFF
TRBV11-2	TRBD2	TRBJ2-7	once	TGTGCCAGCAGCTTTAGGCTAGCGGGAGGGCCGGGCGAGCAGTACTTC	CASSFRLAGGPGEQYF
TRBV9	TRBD2	TRBJ2-1	.	TGTGCCAGCAGCGTAGCCGGCGGGAGTTACAATGAGCAGTTCTTC	CASSVAGGSYNEQFF
TRBV6-1	.	TRBJ2-7	once	TGTGCCAGCAGTGAAGCGGCCAGAGGCTACGAGCAGTACTTC	CASSEAARGYEQYF
TRBV19	.	TRBJ1-2	once	TGTGCCAGTAAGCTGTTACAGGATGGCAACTATGGCTACACCTTC	CASKLLQDGNYGYTF
TRBV15	.	TRBJ1-3	.	TGTGCCACCCTAGGGGGGAACTCTGGAAACACCATATATTTT	CATLGGNSGNTIYF
TRBV6-5	TRBD1	TRBJ2-1	once	TGTGCCAGCAGTTACGGACAGGGGAAGTATGAGCAGTTCTTC	CASSYGQGKYEQFF
TRBV6-1	TRBD1	TRBJ1-2	.	TGTGCCAGCAGGGACAGGGCTAACTATGGCTACACCTTC	CASRDRANYGYTF